Listed below are T cell receptor beta chains from one sample, sequenced in a study of T cells in Graves' hyperthyroidism and ophthalmopathy. TCRdb re-called the multiplex PCR reads through MiXCR, storing one row per CDR3 protein. The sample contains around 250,000 distinct CDR3 sequences, approximately 16% of which appear only once. Sequences were obtained from blood. The receptors were sampled from a woman aged 18-30 years with Graves' ophthalmopathy. The CDR3 runs from the conserved cysteine through the conserved F or W. The D gene is left open where the match is weak. Size values are once, few and many counts, or a class for expanded clones, and some rows have none.

clone_size	v_call	d_call	j_call	cdr3_aa	cdr3_nt
-	TRBV7-9	TRBD1	TRBJ2-7	CASSQEPGQGFHEQYF	TGCGCCAGCAGCCAAGAACCGGGACAGGGTTTCCACGAGCAGTACTTC
many	TRBV28	-	TRBJ1-4	CASSPPGGWHEKLFF	TGTGCCAGCAGTCCTCCGGGGGGGTGGCATGAAAAACTGTTTTTT
many	TRBV28	-	TRBJ1-1	CASSLLGAEAFF	TGTGCCAGCAGTTTATTGGGCGCTGAAGCTTTCTTT
-	TRBV6-1	TRBD2	TRBJ2-7	CASSSPTSASSYEQCF	TGTGCCAGCAGTTCCCCGACTAGCGCCTCCTCCTACGAGCAGTGCTTC
many	TRBV20-1	-	TRBJ1-3	CSASSSGLRNTIYF	TGCAGTGCCAGTTCGTCTGGGCTTCGTAACACCATATATTTT
-	TRBV2	TRBD2	TRBJ2-1	CASQEGLAGAEQFF	TGTGCCAGTCAGGAGGGGCTAGCGGGGGCCGAGCAGTTCTTC
many	TRBV20-1	-	TRBJ2-7	CSAQRAGTYEQYF	TGCAGTGCTCAAAGAGCGGGTACCTACGAGCAGTACTTC
many	TRBV20-1	-	TRBJ2-7	CSANGGYEQYF	TGCAGTGCTAATGGGGGCTACGAGCAGTACTTC
many	TRBV2	TRBD1	TRBJ2-3	CASRAGTGVTDTQYF	TGTGCCAGCAGAGCCGGGACAGGGGTAACAGATACGCAGTATTTT
many	TRBV5-5	TRBD1	TRBJ1-4	CASSLGTVFSRNEKLFF	TGTGCCAGCAGCCTAGGGACAGTCTTTTCGAGGAATGAAAAACTGTTTTTT
-	TRBV7-9	-	TRBJ1-2	CASSLAPRVSNYGYTF	TGTGCCAGCAGCTTAGCTCCCAGGGTATCCAACTATGGCTACACCTTC
-	TRBV28	-	TRBJ2-7	CASRPRHFPNEQYF	TGTGCCAGCAGGCCACGACACTTTCCCAACGAGCAGTACTTC
many	TRBV12-3/TRBV12-4	-	TRBJ1-1	CASSLYGGTEAFF	TGTGCCAGCAGTTTATATGGGGGAACTGAAGCTTTCTTT
many	TRBV30	-	TRBJ1-5	CAWNMGVNQPQHF	TGTGCCTGGAACATGGGAGTTAATCAGCCCCAGCATTTT
few	TRBV6-1	-	TRBJ1-2	CATQTTTNYGYTF	TGTGCCACCCAGACTACAACTAACTATGGCTACACCTTC
many	TRBV7-2	-	TRBJ1-2	CASSLVGGPYGYTF	TGTGCCAGCAGCTTAGTCGGGGGCCCCTATGGCTACACCTTC
many	TRBV2	TRBD1	TRBJ2-5	CASRKEQGAKQETQYF	TGTGCCAGCAGGAAAGAACAGGGGGCCAAGCAAGAGACCCAGTACTTC
-	TRBV5-4	-	TRBJ1-1	CASSFLRTQNTEAFF	TGTGCCAGCAGCTTCCTCCGGACACAGAACACTGAAGCTTTCTTT
many	TRBV18	-	TRBJ1-2	CASSPTGQLGPSSNYGYTF	TGTGCCAGCTCACCGACCGGGCAGCTGGGGCCGAGCTCTAACTATGGCTACACCTTC
many	TRBV28	TRBD2	TRBJ2-1	CASSSPSLTSGSSYNEQFF	TGTGCCAGCAGTTCGCCCTCACTGACTAGCGGGAGCTCCTACAATGAGCAGTTCTTC
many	TRBV15	-	TRBJ2-3	CATGERTDTQYF	TGTGCCACGGGAGAGCGCACAGATACGCAGTATTTT
many	TRBV7-2	TRBD2	TRBJ2-1	CASSSEPMTSGRGRNEQFF	TGTGCCAGCAGCTCAGAACCGATGACTAGCGGGAGGGGACGTAATGAGCAGTTCTTC
many	TRBV11-2	TRBD1	TRBJ2-7	CASLTGLGQAGHEQYF	TGTGCCAGCCTCACCGGGCTGGGACAGGCGGGACACGAGCAGTACTTC
many	TRBV10-1	-	TRBJ2-1	CASSETQRVNEQFF	TGCGCCAGCAGTGAGACACAGCGAGTGAATGAGCAGTTCTTC
-	TRBV7-2	TRBD2	TRBJ2-3	CASNPTRGGLAGTDTQYF	TGTGCCAGCAATCCCACGAGGGGGGGACTAGCGGGAACAGATACGCAGTATTTT
-	TRBV5-1	-	TRBJ2-7	CASSDLDEQYF	TGCGCCAGCAGCGATCTGGACGAGCAGTACTTC
many	TRBV6-1	-	TRBJ2-7	CASTYGGFEQYF	TGTGCCAGCACCTACGGGGGTTTCGAGCAGTACTTC
many	TRBV10-3	-	TRBJ2-1	CAISATGYNEQFF	TGTGCCATCAGTGCTACAGGGTACAATGAGCAGTTCTTC